A selection of T cell receptor beta chains follows, all from one sample in a study of blood T cell repertoires in COVID-19. Method: immunoSEQ multiplex PCR; TCRdb's copy keeps in-frame clones and lacks some. The sample yields more than 300,000 clones, around 84% seen once. Sequenced sample: PBMCs or T cells enriched from blood (not recorded which). The receptor source for this set is a man aged 25 to 40 who had recovered from COVID-19. Both conserved end residues are part of each CDR3. Each record gives: clone size, D gene, J gene, V gene, CDR3 DNA, CDR3 protein. The D gene is left open where the match is weak. A clone size is listed for some rows: how often the clone was seen (once, few, many), or a class if it is expanded.

clone_size: NA; d_call: TRBD1; j_call: TRBJ2-7; v_call: TRBV27; cdr3_nt: TGTGCCAGCAGCCGGACAGGGGGAGAGCAGTACTTC; cdr3_aa: CASSRTGGEQYF
clone_size: once; d_call: NA; j_call: TRBJ1-1; v_call: TRBV4-1; cdr3_nt: TGCGCCAGCAGCCAAGATCTTGCCAGGGAAACGAACACTGAAGCTTTCTTT; cdr3_aa: CASSQDLARETNTEAFF
clone_size: NA; d_call: TRBD2; j_call: TRBJ2-7; v_call: TRBV7-8; cdr3_nt: TGTGCCAGCAGCTTTAGAACTAGCGGGAGTAGGGAGCAGTACTTC; cdr3_aa: CASSFRTSGSREQYF
clone_size: NA; d_call: NA; j_call: TRBJ1-4; v_call: TRBV4-1; cdr3_nt: TGCGCCAGCAGCCAAGGCGCAGCTACAGCAACTAATGAAAAACTGTTTTTT; cdr3_aa: CASSQGAATATNEKLFF
clone_size: NA; d_call: NA; j_call: TRBJ1-2; v_call: TRBV5-8; cdr3_nt: TGTGCCAGCAGCTTCCTTCTCGGGGAAGGGAACTATGGCTACACCTTC; cdr3_aa: CASSFLLGEGNYGYTF
clone_size: NA; d_call: TRBD2; j_call: TRBJ2-5; v_call: TRBV3-1/TRBV3-2; cdr3_nt: TGTGCCAGCAGCCAAGAGGGGCAGCGGGGGCGGGAGACCCAGTACTTC; cdr3_aa: CASSQEGQRGRETQYF
clone_size: NA; d_call: TRBD1; j_call: TRBJ1-6; v_call: TRBV7-9; cdr3_nt: TGTGCCAGCAGCAAAGGGACAGACCTCCTCTATTCACCCCTCCACTTT; cdr3_aa: CASSKGTDLLYSPLHF
clone_size: few; d_call: NA; j_call: TRBJ1-2; v_call: TRBV30; cdr3_nt: TGTGCCTGGAGTGTAGTGGCAGAAGCTAACTATGGCTACACCTTC; cdr3_aa: CAWSVVAEANYGYTF
clone_size: NA; d_call: NA; j_call: TRBJ1-6; v_call: TRBV6-5; cdr3_nt: TGTGCCAGCAGTTACTCTTCGGGTCGGGGTAATTCACCCCTCCACTTT; cdr3_aa: CASSYSSGRGNSPLHF
clone_size: NA; d_call: NA; j_call: TRBJ2-2; v_call: TRBV5-1; cdr3_nt: TGCGCCAGCAGCCGGAACAGCGGGGAGCTGTTTTTT; cdr3_aa: CASSRNSGELFF
clone_size: NA; d_call: NA; j_call: TRBJ2-5; v_call: TRBV6-1; cdr3_nt: TGTGCCAGCAGTGAAGTTGGCAGGCAGCAAGAGACCCAGTACTTC; cdr3_aa: CASSEVGRQQETQYF
clone_size: NA; d_call: NA; j_call: TRBJ2-7; v_call: TRBV19; cdr3_nt: TGTGCCAGTAGCCACCAAGATGTAGACGAGCAGTACTTC; cdr3_aa: CASSHQDVDEQYF
clone_size: NA; d_call: NA; j_call: TRBJ2-2; v_call: TRBV24-1; cdr3_nt: TGTGCCACCAGTGATTTAGACAGTCTCCACGGGGAGCTGTTTTTT; cdr3_aa: CATSDLDSLHGELFF
clone_size: once; d_call: NA; j_call: TRBJ1-1; v_call: TRBV28; cdr3_nt: TGTGCCAGCAGTCCTGCGGTGAGTGAAGCTTTCTTT; cdr3_aa: CASSPAVSEAFF
clone_size: NA; d_call: NA; j_call: TRBJ2-1; v_call: TRBV6-4; cdr3_nt: TGTGCCAGCAGTGACTCGTTCCTAACTAGTGAGCAGTTCTTC; cdr3_aa: CASSDSFLTSEQFF
clone_size: NA; d_call: NA; j_call: TRBJ1-1; v_call: TRBV24-1; cdr3_nt: TGTGCCACCAGTGATGTGGGGGGGAACACTGAAGCTTTCTTT; cdr3_aa: CATSDVGGNTEAFF